This entry lists 21 T cell receptor beta chains sequenced from one sample in a study of response to subunit inactivated influenza vaccine. TCRdb independently ran MiXCR on the RT-PCR reads; one entry per CDR3 protein. The profile shows around 520,000 distinct CDR3 sequences, around 25% of them singletons. The sample was CD4+ T cells sorted from PBMCs, taken approximately 5 days after vaccination. The receptors originated from a man in his forties or fifties who received an inactivated influenza vaccine.

CDR3 in amino acids: CASSTPGGSRANEKLFF. The CDR3 region has the DNA TGTGCCAGCTCGACGCCGGGAGGGTCCCGGGCTAATGAAAAACTGTTTTTT. J is TRBJ1-4 and V is TRBV18; no reliable D call. The CDR3 extends over 17 amino acids. Germline V gene lookup returns CDR1 KGHSH and CDR2 LQKENI. V lost 6 bases to trimming and J lost 3 bases, with 20 bases between them.

There are many counts of this clonotype. The gene calls are TRBV14 and TRBJ2-3; TRBD2 might be the D (5 bases). CDR1 and CDR2 from the germline V gene are SGHDN and FVKESK. This CDR3 is built from 16 residues. V was pared by 4 bases and J by 4 bases, with 18 bases between. CDR3 protein: CASSLWRTHTPDTQYF. Written as DNA, the CDR3 is TGTGCCAGCAGCCTATGGCGGACTCACACCCCAGATACGCAGTATTTT.

V and J are TRBV13 and TRBJ2-3, with 10 bases identical to TRBD2. This CDR3 has 14 residues. CDR1 is PRHDT, CDR2 FYEKMQ, per germline (reference sequence). The junction had 2 bases not matched to a gene; V was cut back by 5 bases and J by 3 bases. The CDR3: CASSNSGGTDTQYF. DNA for the CDR3: TGTGCCAGCAGCAATAGCGGGGGGACAGATACGCAGTATTTT.

In this sample, this clonotype turned up a few times. The V gene is TRBV5-1, the J gene TRBJ2-1; 12 bases agree with TRBD2. Germline CDR1 is SGHRS and CDR2 is YFSETQ. V lost 5 bases and J lost 7; bases outside the gene matches: 25. This CDR3 contains 21 residues. The CDR3 DNA sequence: TGCGCCAGCAGTCGTGGAAGGACGGGGGCCTCTAGCGGGAGGGGTAGTAATGAGCAGTTCTTC. Protein sequence: CASSRGRTGASSGRGSNEQFF.

In this sample, this clonotype turned up a few times. The CDR3 protein is CASSLLVGQETQYF. CDR3 DNA: TGTGCCAGCAGTTTGCTTGTCGGACAAGAGACCCAGTACTTC. The chain carries TRBV12-3 or TRBV12-4 and TRBJ2-5, with no clear D. The CDR3 length is 14 residues. V lost 3 bases and J 2 bases, leaving 10 bases between the germline ends.

V and J are TRBV12-3 or TRBV12-4 and TRBJ2-6, with TRBD1 identical over 8 bases. The CDR3 totals 15 residues. V was pared by 7 bases and J by 3 bases, with 5 bases of the junction left unmatched. As DNA, the CDR3 is TGTGCCAGCACTCGAGACAGGGGTGGGGCCAACGTCCTGACTTTC. Its translation: CASTRDRGGANVLTF.

V is TRBV5-1 and J is TRBJ2-1; 8 bases line up with TRBD2. J lost 6 bases, V lost 6 bases, and 8 bases had no gene match. This CDR3 comprises 14 residues. The germline V gene has CDR1 SGHRS and CDR2 YFSETQ. The CDR3 spells CASTWGTSGNEQFF. For the CDR3, the DNA is TGCGCCAGCACCTGGGGAACTAGCGGCAATGAGCAGTTCTTC.

The table lists this clonotype with a few counts. V usage is TRBV12-3 or TRBV12-4 and J usage is TRBJ2-5, with D perhaps matching TRBD1 (5 bases). This CDR3 is built from 14 residues. Trimming shortened V by 11 bases and J by 2 bases, and 18 bases separated the two germline ends. DNA for the CDR3: TGTGCCTGCGGCGTCCTGGGGCAGCAAGAGACCCAGTACTTC. Translated, it gives CACGVLGQQETQYF.

The CDR3 sequence: CASSTLARSTYEQYF. The CDR3 bases are TGTGCCAGCAGCACACTAGCGCGCTCGACCTACGAGCAGTACTTC. The chain carries TRBV28 and TRBJ2-7, with 7 bases that match TRBD2. V lost 6 bases and J lost 2; bases outside the gene matches: 10. Germline lookup yields CDR1 MDHEN and CDR2 SYDVKM. The CDR3 runs 15 residues.

This chain joins TRBV11-1 and TRBJ2-3; 10 nucleotides match TRBD2. Germline trimming cut 1 base from V and 12 bases from J; bases unmatched to any gene: 1. Germline loops: CDR1 SGHAT, CDR2 FQDESV (reference sequence). The CDR3 has 12 amino acids. The CDR3, as DNA: TGTGCCAGCAGCTTAGAGCGGGGGGGCCAGTATTTT. It specifies CASSLERGGQYF.

This clonotype was picked up a small number of times. The chain joins TRBV6-2 or TRBV6-3 to TRBJ2-1; 10 nucleotides match TRBD2. Trimming at V came to 6 bases and at J to 6 bases, leaving 5 bases not matched to a gene. The CDR3 length is 14 residues. Germline CDR1 is MNHEY and CDR2 is SVGEGT. Here the CDR3 DNA reads TGTGCCAGCAGACTCCTAGCGGGGGTCAATGAGCAGTTCTTC. This sequence encodes CASRLLAGVNEQFF.

The chain links TRBV6-5 to TRBJ2-3, with D possibly being TRBD2 (6 bases). Germline V gene sequence: CDR1 MNHEY, CDR2 SVGAGI. Trimming took off 4 bases at V and 4 bases at J, with 12 bases between the two ends. CDR3 length equals 14 residues. In DNA, the CDR3 is TGTGCCAGCAGTTCGTCTAGGAGGGCAGATACGCAGTATTTT. Its translation: CASSSSRRADTQYF.

The sample holds a few counts of this clonotype. The V call is TRBV5-1, the J call TRBJ2-1; 9 positions agree with TRBD2. The junction had 4 bases not matched to a gene; V was cut back by 0 bases and J by 6 bases. The CDR3 runs to 15 residues. Germline CDR1 is SGHRS and CDR2 is YFSETQ. The CDR3 is CASSLGLAEGNEQFF. CDR3 bases: TGCGCCAGCAGCTTGGGACTAGCGGAGGGCAATGAGCAGTTCTTC.

This clonotype has just a few counts. J is TRBJ1-1 and V is TRBV12-3 or TRBV12-4, with D possibly TRBD1 on 6 matching bases. Trimming removed 1 base at V and 3 bases at J, with 9 bases between. The CDR3 consists of 14 residues. The DNA of the CDR3 is TGTGCCAGCAGTTTAGGCAGGGGCGACACTGAAGCTTTCTTT. Its translation is CASSLGRGDTEAFF.

The chain is built from TRBV19 and TRBJ1-5; D is unresolved. CDR1 LNHDA and CDR2 SQIVND come from the germline V gene (reference sequence). The V end was cut by 3 bases, the J end by 8 bases, with 8 bases between. The CDR3 has 12 residues. The CDR3 reads CASSIGLEPQHF. The CDR3 coding sequence is TGTGCCAGTAGTATTGGGTTGGAGCCCCAGCATTTT.

This clonotype was recorded at least ten times. The chain has TRBV12-3 or TRBV12-4 and TRBJ2-3; D uncertain. This CDR3 comprises 13 residues. The V and J ends lost 0 bases and 4 bases respectively, with 5 bases between them. CDR3 sequence (DNA): TGTGCCAGCAGTTTAGCTGTGGCAGATACGCAGTATTTT. It codes for CASSLAVADTQYF.

The chain combines TRBV20-1 with TRBJ1-5, with 7 positions matching TRBD1. This CDR3 contains 14 residues. With 3 bases clipped from V and 4 bases from J, the junction kept 6 bases outside the gene matches. The germline V gene has CDR1 DFQATT and CDR2 SNEGSKA (reference sequence). The CDR3 nucleotides read TGCAGTGCTAGGGGGGACAGAGTAAATCAGCCCCAGCATTTT. This sequence encodes CSARGDRVNQPQHF.

This clonotype has only a few counts. The chain carries TRBV12-3 or TRBV12-4 and TRBJ1-1; 9 nucleotides agree with TRBD1. The CDR3 sequence is 17 residues long. The ends lost 5 bases at V and 4 bases at J; junction bases unmatched: 14. The CDR3 sequence is CASSQSGTGLVGTEAFF. CDR3 coding DNA: TGTGCCAGCAGTCAATCCGGGACAGGGTTGGTGGGCACTGAAGCTTTCTTT.

Only a few counts were recorded for this clonotype. V gene TRBV12-3 or TRBV12-4 combines with J gene TRBJ1-1, with TRBD1 as a possible D gene (6 bases). Trimming shortened V by 6 bases and J by 11 bases, and 22 bases separated the two germline ends. The CDR3 is made up of 14 amino acids. The CDR3 loop reads CASSPAPNRDMAFF. For the CDR3, the DNA is TGTGCCAGCAGCCCCGCCCCGAACAGGGACATGGCTTTCTTT.

This clonotype showed up just once. The chain is built from TRBV27 and TRBJ1-1, with D hard to call. The CDR3 totals 15 residues. V was cut by 6 bases and J by 4 bases, with 18 bases left in between. The germline V gene has CDR1 MNHEY and CDR2 SMNVEV (reference sequence). As DNA, the CDR3 is TGTGCCAGCAGCCTTGGCGAAAGATTGAGCACTGAAGCTTTCTTT. It translates to CASSLGERLSTEAFF.

This clonotype has only a few counts. The gene calls are TRBV6-2 or TRBV6-3 and TRBJ2-1; possibly TRBD2 for D (6 bases). The V and J ends lost 6 bases and 3 bases respectively, with 18 bases between them. Germline CDR1 and CDR2: MNHEY and SVGEGT. The CDR3 extends over 16 amino acids. The CDR3 region is CASRPPGGRNYNEQFF. The CDR3 DNA is TGTGCCAGCAGACCCCCTGGGGGGAGAAACTACAATGAGCAGTTCTTC.